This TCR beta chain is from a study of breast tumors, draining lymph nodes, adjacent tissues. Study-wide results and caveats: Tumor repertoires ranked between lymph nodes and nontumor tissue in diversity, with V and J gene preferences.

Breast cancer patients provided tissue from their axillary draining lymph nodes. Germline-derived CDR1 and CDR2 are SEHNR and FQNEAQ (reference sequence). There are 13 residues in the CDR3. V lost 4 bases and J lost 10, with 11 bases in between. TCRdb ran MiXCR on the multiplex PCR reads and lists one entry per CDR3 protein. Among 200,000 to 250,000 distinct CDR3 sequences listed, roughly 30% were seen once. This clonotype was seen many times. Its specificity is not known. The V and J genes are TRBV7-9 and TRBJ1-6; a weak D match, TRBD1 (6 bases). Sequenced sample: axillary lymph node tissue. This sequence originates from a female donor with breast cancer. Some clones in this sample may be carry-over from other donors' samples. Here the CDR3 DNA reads TGTGCCAGCAGCTCAACAGGGAGCTCACCCCTCCACTTT. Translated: CASSSTGSSPLHF. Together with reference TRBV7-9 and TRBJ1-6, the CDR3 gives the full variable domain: DTGVSQNPRHKITKRGQNVTFRCDPISEHNRLYWYRQTLGQGPEFLTYFQNEAQLEKSRLLSDRFSAERPKGSFSTLEIQRTEQGDSAMYLCASSSTGSSPLHFGNGTRLTVT.